Shown below are 26 T cell receptor beta chains from a single sample sequenced in a study of PD-L1 blockade in urothelial cancer. The assay was immunoSEQ multiplex PCR, and TCRdb's table has in-frame clones only and misses some. This sample has about 71,000 clones, with about 88% found just once. The sequenced sample was PBMCs, obtained around atezolizumab (anti-PD-L1) treatment. Receptors originate from a man in his sixties with urothelial cancer.

The count of this clone is one. The chain links TRBV29-1 to TRBJ2-3; perhaps TRBD1 as D (5 bases). Trimming stripped 5 bases from V and 4 bases from J, with 10 bases between. The CDR3 sequence is 12 residues long. Per germline, CDR1 SQVTM and CDR2 ANQGSEA. CDR3 DNA: TGCAGCGTTCAACAGGCTGCAGATACGCAGTATTTT. As protein: CSVQQAADTQYF.

V usage is TRBV28 and J usage is TRBJ2-3; 8 bases agree with TRBD2. There are 13 residues in the CDR3. The V gene end was trimmed by 5 bases and the J gene end by 6 bases; junction bases not matched to a gene: 4. The germline CDR1 and CDR2 sequences are MDHEN and SYDVKM. CDR3 sequence reads: CASSSGSADTQYF. In DNA, the CDR3 is TGTGCCAGCAGTAGCGGGAGTGCGGATACGCAGTATTTT. The complete variable domain, with remaining parts taken from reference TRBV28 and TRBJ2-3, reads DVKVTQSSRYLVKRTGEKVFLECVQDMDHENMFWYRQDPGLGLRLIYFSYDVKMKEKGDIPEGYSVSREKKERFSLILESASTNQTSMYLCASSSGSADTQYFGPGTRLTVL.

The rearrangement links TRBV29-1 to TRBJ2-1, with 7 bases matching TRBD1. Germline V CDR1 and CDR2: SQVTM, ANQGSEA. V lost 4 bases and J lost 0; bases outside the gene matches: 9. The CDR3 is made up of 16 amino acids. This CDR3 is CSVGEGTVFSYNEQFF. CDR3 coding DNA: TGCAGCGTTGGGGAAGGGACAGTTTTCTCCTACAATGAGCAGTTCTTC.

This chain uses TRBV21-1 with TRBJ1-5. TRBV21-1 is recorded as a pseudogene. The CDR3 is 17 residues long. For the CDR3, the DNA is TGTGCCAGCAGCCTCCAGGAGGAAACTTCTAGCAATCAGCCCCAGCATTTT. Amino acid sequence: CASSLQEETSSNQPQHF.

This clone was recorded a few times. V usage is TRBV9 and J usage is TRBJ1-4; 9 bases are a match to TRBD1. Germline assignment: CDR1 SGDLS and CDR2 YYNGEE. This CDR3 is built from 16 residues. V trimming: 4 bases; J trimming: 3 bases; junction bases outside the gene matches: 7. The CDR3 nucleotides are TGTGCCAGCAGCCCATGGGACAGGGAAGCTAATGAAAAACTGTTTTTT. Protein product: CASSPWDREANEKLFF.

The CDR3 sequence: CASATGKAGEKLFF. CDR3 nucleotide sequence: TGTGCCAGTGCTACAGGGAAGGCGGGTGAAAAACTGTTTTTT. The chain couples TRBV19 to TRBJ1-4; possible D gene TRBD1, 6 bases. Trimming stripped 8 bases from V and 7 bases from J, with 17 bases between. Germline V CDR1 and CDR2: LNHDA, SQIVND (reference sequence). The CDR3 length is 14 residues.

The V gene is TRBV9, the J gene TRBJ2-2; unclear D gene. The CDR3 consists of 14 residues. Germline loops: CDR1 SGDLS, CDR2 YYNGEE. V was cut by 0 bases and J by 0 bases, with 3 bases left in between. The CDR3, as DNA: TGTGCCAGCAGCGTAGTCACGAACACCGGGGAGCTGTTTTTT. Its translation: CASSVVTNTGELFF.

This chain connects TRBV11-2 to TRBJ1-2, with 9 bases matching TRBD1. This CDR3 spans 16 amino acids. J gave up 3 bases and V 5 bases, and 10 bases lay outside the gene matches. Germline V gene sequence: CDR1 SGHAT, CDR2 FQNNGV. The CDR3 spells CASSIAGTGLYYGYTF. CDR3 nucleotides: TGTGCCAGCAGCATAGCGGGGACAGGGCTCTACTATGGCTACACCTTC. Combining the CDR3 with reference TRBV11-2 and TRBJ1-2 gives the whole variable domain EAGVAQSPRYKIIEKRQSVAFWCNPISGHATLYWYQQILGQGPKLLIQFQNNGVVDDSQLPKDRFSAERLKGVDSTLKIQPAKLEDSAVYLCASSIAGTGLYYGYTFGSGTRLTVV.

Only one count was recorded for this clone. V gene TRBV5-6 combines with J gene TRBJ1-5; D remains ambiguous. CDR1 and CDR2 (germline): SGHDT, YYEEEE. V lost 5 bases and J lost 2, with 8 bases in between. CDR3 length: 13 residues. CDR3 bases: TGTGCCAGCAGTAGTTTAGGCAATCAGCCCCAGCATTTT. Protein sequence: CASSSLGNQPQHF.

The chain recombines TRBV19 with TRBJ2-5, with 7 bases identical to TRBD1. V lost 3 bases to trimming and J lost 3 bases; unmatched junction nucleotides: 7. The germline CDR1 and CDR2 sequences are LNHDA and SQIVND (reference sequence). This CDR3 is 15 amino acids long. The CDR3 loop reads CASSMADREKETQYF. The CDR3 DNA is TGTGCCAGTAGTATGGCTGACAGGGAAAAAGAGACCCAGTACTTC.

This clone came up a few times. The chain links TRBV10-3 to TRBJ2-7, with TRBD2 as a possible D gene (6 bases). The CDR3 covers 13 residues. CDR1 is ENHRY, CDR2 SYGVKD, per germline. Trimming pared 7 bases from V and 5 bases from J, leaving 15 bases between. CDR3: CAIKPQGGDEQYF. DNA for the CDR3: TGTGCCATCAAGCCCCAGGGAGGCGACGAGCAGTACTTC.

V usage is TRBV5-6 and J usage is TRBJ2-3; 11 positions match TRBD2. The CDR3 totals 16 residues. With V trimmed by 4 bases and J by 1 base, 5 bases remained unmatched. Looked up from germline, CDR1 is SGHDT and CDR2 is YYEEEE. The DNA of the CDR3 is TGTGCCAGCAGCCTTAGGACTAGCGGGCGCACAGATACGCAGTATTTT. Protein sequence: CASSLRTSGRTDTQYF.

This clone was counted a single time. A junction end diverges from the germline sequence, so it may reflect a read error. This chain links TRBV15 with TRBJ2-1; 12 nucleotides match TRBD2. Germline CDR1 is LNHNV and CDR2 is YYDKDF (reference sequence). The CDR3 has 14 residues. DNA for the CDR3: TGTGCCACCGGCAGACTAGCGGGAGAGCATGAGCAGTTCTTC. Translated: CATGRLAGEHEQFF.

The rearrangement uses TRBV9 and TRBJ1-1, with D possibly matching TRBD1 (5 bases). V lost 4 bases and J 4 bases, leaving 17 bases between the germline ends. The CDR3 has 15 amino acids. In germline, CDR1 is SGDLS, CDR2 YYNGEE. The CDR3: CASSTPRGGSTEAFF. The CDR3 coding sequence is TGTGCCAGCAGCACCCCACGGGGGGGTAGCACTGAAGCTTTCTTT. Full variable domain (remainder filled in from reference TRBV9 and TRBJ1-1): DSGVTQTPKHLITATGQRVTLRCSPRSGDLSVYWYQQSLDQGLQFLIQYYNGEERAKGNILERFSAQQFPDLHSELNLSSLELGDSALYFCASSTPRGGSTEAFFGQGTRLTVV.

This clone was seen a single time. This chain uses TRBV7-2 with TRBJ1-5; TRBD1 agrees at 11 bases. This CDR3 has 15 residues. V lost 6 bases and J lost 6; bases outside the gene matches: 7. CDR1 is SGHTA, CDR2 FQGNSA, per germline. In DNA form, the CDR3 reads TGTGCCAGCAGTGGACAGGGGGCCGTAGGTCAGCCCCAGCATTTT. Translated: CASSGQGAVGQPQHF. The whole variable domain, remainder taken from reference TRBV7-2 and TRBJ1-5, is GAGVSQSPSNKVTEKGKDVELRCDPISGHTALYWYRQSLGQGLEFLIYFQGNSAPDKSGLPSDRFSAERTGGSVSTLTIQRTQQEDSAVYLCASSGQGAVGQPQHFGDGTRLSIL.

The chain links TRBV5-4 to TRBJ2-3, with TRBD1 matching over 8 bases. The germline V gene has CDR1 SGHNT and CDR2 YYREEE (reference sequence). This CDR3 is 19 amino acids long. Trimming took 1 base from V and 2 from J; bases not matched to a gene: 15. CDR3 region: CASSLLSGGGASTTDTQYF. CDR3 sequence (DNA): TGTGCCAGCAGCTTGCTCTCAGGGGGCGGCGCCTCCACCACAGATACGCAGTATTTT.

The chain recombines TRBV19 with TRBJ1-2; tentative D call: TRBD1 (6 bases). This CDR3 is built from 15 residues. Deletions cut 4 bases from V and 7 bases from J, with 19 bases between. Germline V gene lookup returns CDR1 LNHDA and CDR2 SQIVND (reference sequence). The CDR3 DNA is TGTGCCAGTAGTACCGAACCGGGACACCCTTCTGGCTACACCTTC. Its translation is CASSTEPGHPSGYTF.

This clone was counted a single time. V gene TRBV28 combines with J gene TRBJ1-1; D is uncertain. The CDR3 is 11 residues long. The germline gives CDR1 MDHEN, CDR2 SYDVKM. V gave up 6 bases and J gave up 3 bases, with 5 bases separating them. CDR3 nucleotide sequence: TGTGCCAGCAGCGTCTACACTGAAGCTTTCTTT. Translated: CASSVYTEAFF.

In nucleotides, the CDR3 is TGTGCCAGCAGCTTAGTAGGGGGGGCAGGGGGCGGCACCGGGGAGCTGTTTTTT. Its protein is CASSLVGGAGGGTGELFF. This chain uses TRBV7-8 with TRBJ2-2; D might be TRBD1 (8 bases). Trimming left V 1 base short and J 4 bases short, with 19 bases between. Germline lookup yields CDR1 SGHVS and CDR2 FQNEAQ. The CDR3 is 18 amino acids.

This sequence joins TRBV6-5 and TRBJ1-1; possibly TRBD1 for D (5 bases). Trimming stripped 6 bases from V and 1 base from J, with 9 bases between. Germline V gives CDR1 MNHEY, CDR2 SVGAGI. The CDR3 extends over 13 amino acids. CDR3 loop: CASRRQSNTEAFF. The DNA of the CDR3 is TGTGCCAGCAGAAGACAGTCGAACACTGAAGCTTTCTTT.

The rearrangement joins TRBV9 to TRBJ2-7; 14 positions agree with TRBD2. Germline assignment: CDR1 SGDLS and CDR2 YYNGEE. With V trimmed by 4 bases and J by 6 bases, 12 bases remained unmatched. The CDR3 loop spans 17 amino acids. DNA for the CDR3: TGTGCCAGCAGCCCCGGGACTAGCGGGAGAACCTCTGGCGAGCAGTACTTC. This sequence encodes CASSPGTSGRTSGEQYF.

V gene TRBV19 combines with J gene TRBJ1-1; D may be TRBD1 (6 bases). Germline lookup yields CDR1 LNHDA and CDR2 SQIVND (reference sequence). Trimming removed 9 bases from V and 8 bases from J, with 13 bases in between. This CDR3 is built from 11 residues. The CDR3 protein is CARQLTGEAFF. The CDR3 coding sequence is TGTGCCAGACAACTTACAGGGGAAGCTTTCTTT.

This chain uses TRBV5-1 with TRBJ1-3; 9 bases are a match to TRBD1. V trimming: 0 bases; J trimming: 3 bases; junction bases outside the gene matches: 7. Per the germline V gene, CDR1 is SGHRS and CDR2 is YFSETQ. CDR3 length equals 17 residues. The CDR3 DNA reads TGCGCCAGCAGCTTGGGGACAGGGGTTTATTATGGAAACACCATATATTTT. It specifies CASSLGTGVYYGNTIYF.

J is TRBJ2-5 and V is TRBV4-1, with 7 bases lining up with TRBD1. The ends lost 1 base at V and 6 bases at J; junction bases unmatched: 5. This CDR3 contains 14 residues. Germline V gene lookup returns CDR1 MGHRA and CDR2 YSYEKL. CDR3 sequence reads: CASSQGQGSKTQYF. In DNA form, the CDR3 reads TGCGCCAGCAGCCAAGGACAGGGAAGTAAGACCCAGTACTTC.

The chain links TRBV11-2 to TRBJ2-7; possible D gene TRBD1, 6 bases. The ends were cut back, 1 base at V and 6 bases at J, with 13 bases in the middle. Germline CDR1 and CDR2: SGHAT and FQNNGV. This CDR3 comprises 14 residues. The CDR3 is CASSLVQQGFEQYF. For the CDR3, the DNA is TGTGCCAGCAGCTTAGTTCAACAGGGTTTCGAGCAGTACTTC. Variable domain in full (rest from reference TRBV11-2 and TRBJ2-7): EAGVAQSPRYKIIEKRQSVAFWCNPISGHATLYWYQQILGQGPKLLIQFQNNGVVDDSQLPKDRFSAERLKGVDSTLKIQPAKLEDSAVYLCASSLVQQGFEQYFGPGTRLTVT.

The gene calls are TRBV14 and TRBJ1-2, with D maybe TRBD1 (5 bases). Per the germline V gene, CDR1 is SGHDN and CDR2 is FVKESK. V was clipped by 0 bases and J by 6 bases, with 17 bases between them. The CDR3 spans 16 residues. CDR3 sequence: CASSQDQLRAGHGYTF. The CDR3 DNA is TGTGCCAGCAGCCAAGATCAACTTCGGGCAGGGCATGGCTACACCTTC.